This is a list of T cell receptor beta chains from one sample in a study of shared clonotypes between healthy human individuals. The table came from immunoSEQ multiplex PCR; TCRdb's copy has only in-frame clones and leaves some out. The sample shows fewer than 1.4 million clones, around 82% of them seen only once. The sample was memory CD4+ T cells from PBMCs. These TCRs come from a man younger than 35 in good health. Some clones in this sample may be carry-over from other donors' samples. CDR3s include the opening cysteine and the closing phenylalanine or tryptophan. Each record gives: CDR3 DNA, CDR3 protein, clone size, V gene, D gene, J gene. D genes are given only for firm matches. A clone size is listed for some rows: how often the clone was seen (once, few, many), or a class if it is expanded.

TGTGCCAGCTCACCGAAGAATAGCAATCAGCCCCAGCATTTT,CASSPKNSNQPQHF,.,TRBV18,.,TRBJ1-5
TGCGCCAGCAAGCCTAGGTTTTTTGCGCCCGGGGAGCTGTTTTTT,CASKPRFFAPGELFF,.,TRBV5-1,.,TRBJ2-2
TGTGCCAGCAGCCACAACTCGTATCAGGGACCCATTTACAATCAGCCCCAGCATTTT,CASSHNSYQGPIYNQPQHF,.,TRBV7-8,.,TRBJ1-5
TGTGCCAGCCCCCCGGGACTAGCGGGCCCAGATACGCAGTATTTT,CASPPGLAGPDTQYF,.,TRBV28,TRBD2,TRBJ2-3
TGCGCCAGCAGCCAAGGGCTAGCGGGTGAGAGCTCCTACAATGAGCAGTTCTTC,CASSQGLAGESSYNEQFF,many,TRBV4-1,TRBD2,TRBJ2-1
TGTGCCAGCAGTTTTTCGGCGGATACGCAGTATTTT,CASSFSADTQYF,.,TRBV28,.,TRBJ2-3
TGCGCCAGCAGTGGGGACAGGACGAACTCTGGAAACACCATATATTTT,CASSGDRTNSGNTIYF,few,TRBV10-1,TRBD1,TRBJ1-3
TGTGCCAGCAGCTCCCGGGCGGGAGGGTTGGACAATGAGCAGTTCTTC,CASSSRAGGLDNEQFF,few,TRBV7-9,TRBD2,TRBJ2-1
TGTGCCAGCAGCTTACCCACGGGGGGGCCTCCCGAGCAGTACTTC,CASSLPTGGPPEQYF,.,TRBV7-9,TRBD2,TRBJ2-7
TGTGCCAGCAGCAGTTACAACTCCGGGGAGACCCAGTACTTC,CASSSYNSGETQYF,.,TRBV7-2,.,TRBJ2-5
TGTGCCAGCAGTCTCCAGGGGGCTGGGAACACTGAAGCTTTCTTT,CASSLQGAGNTEAFF,.,TRBV27,TRBD1,TRBJ1-1
TGTGCCACCCGGGACTCGGGAGACACTGAAGCTTTCTTT,CATRDSGDTEAFF,.,TRBV10-3,.,TRBJ1-1
TGTGCCAGCTCACAGGAGACGGCAGGAAACACCATATATTTT,CASSQETAGNTIYF,many,TRBV18,.,TRBJ1-3
TGCGCCAGCAGCCGGGTGGGGGGACGGGAGAACACTGAAGCTTTCTTT,CASSRVGGRENTEAFF,few,TRBV4-3,.,TRBJ1-1
TGTGCCTCCCGGGACAGGGGCTCTGGAAACACCATATATTTT,CASRDRGSGNTIYF,.,TRBV18,TRBD1,TRBJ1-3
TGTGCCAGCAGCCAAGATCGTAGACAGGGTGGGAACATTCAGTACTTC,CASSQDRRQGGNIQYF,.,TRBV4-2,TRBD1,TRBJ2-4
TGCGCCAGCAGCTTGGGCGGGCGCGGAAACACCATATATTTT,CASSLGGRGNTIYF,.,TRBV5-1,.,TRBJ1-3
TGTGCTAGTGGTTTGTTCCCTAATGGAGATACGCAGTATTTT,CASGLFPNGDTQYF,.,TRBV12-5,.,TRBJ2-3
TGTGCCAGCAGTTTGTTAGGGGGCTCGGAGGGCTATGGCTACACCTTC,CASSLLGGSEGYGYTF,.,TRBV27,TRBD1,TRBJ1-2
TGTGCCAGCAGCTTACAAGCGTCTACCCAAGAGACCCAGTACTTC,CASSLQASTQETQYF,.,TRBV7-9,.,TRBJ2-5
TGCAGTGTTCGAAGGGGCACTGAAGCTTTCTTT,CSVRRGTEAFF,.,TRBV20-1,.,TRBJ1-1
TGTGCCAGCTCTGTCCGGGACAGGGAAACACCCCTCCACTTT,CASSVRDRETPLHF,.,TRBV18,TRBD1,TRBJ1-6
TGTGCCAGCAGCGCCTCGGGACAGGGGGCAGATACGCAGTATTTT,CASSASGQGADTQYF,.,TRBV11-1,TRBD1,TRBJ2-3
TGTGCCAGCAGCCAAGGTGGGACTAGCGGGAGCAGCACCTACGAGCAGTACTTC,CASSQGGTSGSSTYEQYF,many,TRBV4-2,TRBD2,TRBJ2-7
TGTGCCAGCAGTTTTGATCCCGGGACTAGCGGTAACACCGGGGAGCTGTTTTTT,CASSFDPGTSGNTGELFF,.,TRBV28,TRBD2,TRBJ2-2
TGTGCCAGCTCCAAAGCCGGGACAGCGGGGGATACGCAGTATTTT,CASSKAGTAGDTQYF,.,TRBV18,.,TRBJ2-3
TGTGCCAGCAGGCATCGGGGGACGGACGTTTCGAACACCGGGGAGCTGTTTTTT,CASRHRGTDVSNTGELFF,.,TRBV27,.,TRBJ2-2
TGCGCCAGCAGCTTGGGTCCGCAGGGTCCCACAGATACGCAGTATTTT,CASSLGPQGPTDTQYF,.,TRBV5-1,.,TRBJ2-3
TGTGCCAGCAGTGAAGCTACCAAGGTGCCGAACACTGAAGCTTTCTTT,CASSEATKVPNTEAFF,.,TRBV6-1,.,TRBJ1-1
TGCAGCGTTGAGCTCCCGGGAAAGGCCTACAATGAGCAGTTCTTC,CSVELPGKAYNEQFF,.,TRBV29-1,.,TRBJ2-1
TGCGCCAGCAGCTTATCGCAGGGTGGCCTTGCCTACGAGCAGTACTTC,CASSLSQGGLAYEQYF,.,TRBV5-1,.,TRBJ2-7
TGTGCCAGCAGCTTAAGGACAGGGGGTTTCTACGAGCAGTACTTC,CASSLRTGGFYEQYF,many,TRBV7-7,TRBD1,TRBJ2-7
TGTGCCAGCAGCCAAGAGTTGGGGGGAACTGAAGCTTTCTTT,CASSQELGGTEAFF,once,TRBV4-2,.,TRBJ1-1
TGCGCCAGCAGCTTGGGGACTAGCGGGAGGGCGAGTGAGCAGTACTTC,CASSLGTSGRASEQYF,.,TRBV5-1,TRBD2,TRBJ2-7
TGCAGCGCCGCATCGACAGTAGCCTCCTACGAGCAGTACTTC,CSAASTVASYEQYF,.,TRBV29-1,.,TRBJ2-7
TGTGCCATCAGTGACCTTGACAGGAGCTCCTACGAGCAGTACTTC,CAISDLDRSSYEQYF,.,TRBV10-3,.,TRBJ2-7
TGCGCCAGCAGCCAAGATTGGGGGGCCCCTAGCGGGAGGGCAGATGAGCAGTTCTTC,CASSQDWGAPSGRADEQFF,.,TRBV4-1,TRBD2,TRBJ2-1
TGCGCCAGCAGCCCTGACAGTTACACAGATACGCAGTATTTT,CASSPDSYTDTQYF,.,TRBV5-1,.,TRBJ2-3
TGTGCCAGCAGCCCAGGACTAGCGTGGGGGGAGCTGTTTTTT,CASSPGLAWGELFF,.,TRBV5-4,TRBD2,TRBJ2-2
TGTGCCAGCAGTGACCCGGGTTTAAACGAAAAACTGTTTTTT,CASSDPGLNEKLFF,many,TRBV25-1,.,TRBJ1-4
TGTGCCTGGAACCCCGACAGGGGCTCCTACGAGCAGTACTTC,CAWNPDRGSYEQYF,.,TRBV30,TRBD1,TRBJ2-7
TGTGCCATCAGGGACAGGGGGCGTAACTATGGCTACACCTTC,CAIRDRGRNYGYTF,.,TRBV10-3,TRBD1,TRBJ1-2